This T cell receptor beta chain was obtained from a study of T cell responses to AZD1222 COVID-19 vaccine. CDR1 and CDR2 from the germline V gene are SGDLS and YYNGEE. The CDR3 extends over 13 amino acids. Trimming stripped 0 bases from V and 7 bases from J, with 10 bases between. Details on this clone: The antigen remains undetermined.

Repertoires were generated with immunoSEQ multiplex PCR, while TCRdb's copy carries only in-frame clones and drops some. The table records 120,000 to 150,000 clones, just over 90% of them present only once. Broader study findings: Donors, mostly white British, included more females; clonal diversity was possibly underestimated.

The TCR originated in an adult who received the AZD1222 COVID-19 vaccine. This chain joins TRBV9 and TRBJ1-1; D ambiguous. Sequencing used peripheral blood, obtained 28 days after the second AZD1222 dose. CDR3 coding DNA: TGTGCCAGCAGCGTAGACAGAAACCGTGAAGCTTTCTTT. As protein: CASSVDRNREAFF.